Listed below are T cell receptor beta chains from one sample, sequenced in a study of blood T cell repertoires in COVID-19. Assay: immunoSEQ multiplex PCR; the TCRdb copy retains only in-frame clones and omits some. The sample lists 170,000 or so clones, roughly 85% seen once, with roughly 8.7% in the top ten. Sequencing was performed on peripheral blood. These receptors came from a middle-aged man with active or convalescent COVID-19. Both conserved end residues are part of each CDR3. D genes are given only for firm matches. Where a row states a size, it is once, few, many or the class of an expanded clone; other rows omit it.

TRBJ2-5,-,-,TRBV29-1,TGCAGCGTGGGCAGCGGGCGTCAAGAGACCCAGTACTTC,CSVGSGRQETQYF
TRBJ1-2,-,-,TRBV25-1,TGTGCCAGCAGTGAATCGTTTGTCGGTGGCTACACCTTC,CASSESFVGGYTF
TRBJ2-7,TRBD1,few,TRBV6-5,TGTGCCAGCAGTAGACAGGGCTACGAGCAGTACTTC,CASSRQGYEQYF
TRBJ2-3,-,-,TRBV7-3,TGTGCCAGCAGCTTAACCAGGGGCGGGTCAGATACGCAGTATTTT,CASSLTRGGSDTQYF
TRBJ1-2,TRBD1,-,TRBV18,TGTGCCAGCTCACCGGGGACAGTTGGCTACACCTTC,CASSPGTVGYTF
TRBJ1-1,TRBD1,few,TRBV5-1,TGCGCCAGCAGCTCTACGACAGGGGTTGTTTCTGAAGCTTTCTTT,CASSSTTGVVSEAFF
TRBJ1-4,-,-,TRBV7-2,TGTGCCAGCAGCTTAGGAGTTAATGAAAAACTGTTTTTT,CASSLGVNEKLFF
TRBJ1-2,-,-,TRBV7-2,TGTGCCAGCAGCCCCGAACGTGGCGGGGGAGGAAACTATGGCTACACCTTC,CASSPERGGGGNYGYTF
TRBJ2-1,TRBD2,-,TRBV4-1,TGCGCCAGCAGCCGTACTAGCGGTTTTAGCTCCTACAATGAGCAGTTCTTC,CASSRTSGFSSYNEQFF
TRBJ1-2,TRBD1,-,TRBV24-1,TGTGCCACCGCCCCGGGACAGGGGGGCTACTATGGCTACACCTTC,CATAPGQGGYYGYTF
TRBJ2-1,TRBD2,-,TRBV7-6,TGTGCCAGCAGCTCCCTTGGCGGGAGCTCCTACAATGAGCAGTTCTTC,CASSSLGGSSYNEQFF
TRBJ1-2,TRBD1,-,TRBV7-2,TGTGCCAGCAGCATATCGGGACAGGGAGTTGGCTACACCTTC,CASSISGQGVGYTF
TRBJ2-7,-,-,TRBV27,TGTGCCAGCCCCTTCACGGGACTCCCAATGAACGAGCAGTACTTC,CASPFTGLPMNEQYF
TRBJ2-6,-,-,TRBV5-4,TGTGCCAGCAGCCTAGGACTGACCTCTGGGGCCAACGTCCTGACTTTC,CASSLGLTSGANVLTF
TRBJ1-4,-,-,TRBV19,TGTGCCAGTAGTATAGTAGCAGGGGCCCAATCCAATGAAAAACTGTTTTTT,CASSIVAGAQSNEKLFF
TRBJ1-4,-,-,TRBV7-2,TGTGCCAGCAGCTTGGACAAGATAACTGAAAAACTGTTTTTT,CASSLDKITEKLFF
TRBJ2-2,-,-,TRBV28,TGTGCCAGCGGGGGCCCTAACACCGGGGAGCTGTTTTTT,CASGGPNTGELFF
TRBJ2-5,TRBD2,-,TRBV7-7,TGTGCCAGCAGCCCAGGACTAGCGGGGGTCCAAGAGACCCAGTACTTC,CASSPGLAGVQETQYF
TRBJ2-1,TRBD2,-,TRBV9,TGTGCCAGCAGCGTAGACCCGGGACTAGCGGGGGGTGAGCAGTTCTTC,CASSVDPGLAGGEQFF
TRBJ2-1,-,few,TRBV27,TGTGCCAGCAGTTCGGCCCAGCCCCGGGGGATGTTCTTC,CASSSAQPRGMFF
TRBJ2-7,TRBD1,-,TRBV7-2,TGTGCCAGCAGCCAACGAGAGACAGGGGGCATCTACGAGCAGTACTTC,CASSQRETGGIYEQYF
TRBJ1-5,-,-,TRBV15,TGTGCCACCAGGAGCGACCCTGGCAGCAATCAGCCCCAGCATTTT,CATRSDPGSNQPQHF
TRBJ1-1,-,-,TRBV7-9,TGTGCCAGCAGCTTAGTTCAGGGTAGGGGCACTGAAGCTTTCTTT,CASSLVQGRGTEAFF
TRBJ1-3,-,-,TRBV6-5,TGTGCCAGCAGTTTTTCTAAACAGGGCTTTGGAAACACCATATATTTT,CASSFSKQGFGNTIYF
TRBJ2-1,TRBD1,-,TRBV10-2,TGCGCCAGCACCTCAACAGGGGGCAATGAGCAGTTCTTC,CASTSTGGNEQFF
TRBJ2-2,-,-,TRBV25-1,TGTGCCAGCAGTGAAACTATATCTTCGAACACCGGGGAGCTGTTTTTT,CASSETISSNTGELFF
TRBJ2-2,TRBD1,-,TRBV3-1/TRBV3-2,TGTGCCAGCAGCCAAGATAGATTGGGACAGGGTTGGGTCGGGGAGCTGTTTTTT,CASSQDRLGQGWVGELFF
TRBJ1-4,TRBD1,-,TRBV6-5,TGTGCCAGCAGGCAACAGGGGGCGGCTAATGAAAAACTGTTTTTT,CASRQQGAANEKLFF
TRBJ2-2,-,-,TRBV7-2,TGTGCCAGCAGCTTTTCCCCAACGAACACCGGGGAGCTGTTTTTT,CASSFSPTNTGELFF
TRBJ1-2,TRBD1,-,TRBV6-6,TGTGCCAGCAGTATAGACAGGGGATATGGCTACACCTTC,CASSIDRGYGYTF
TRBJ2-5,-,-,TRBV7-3,TGTGCCAGCAGCCTCCTGGGCAGGGAGGACCAGTACTTC,CASSLLGREDQYF
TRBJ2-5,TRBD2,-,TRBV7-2,TGTGCCAGCAGCTCCCATGATAGCGGGGGGGAGTACTTC,CASSSHDSGGEYF
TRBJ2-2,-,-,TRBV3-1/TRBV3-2,TGTGCCAGCAAGTGGGCCGCCAGCACCGGGGAGCTGTTTTTT,CASKWAASTGELFF
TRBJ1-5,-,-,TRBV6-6,TGTGCCAGCAGTTACTTAGGGGGGGCTAGCAATCAGCCCCAGCATTTT,CASSYLGGASNQPQHF
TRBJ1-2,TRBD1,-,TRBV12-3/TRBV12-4,TGTGCCAGCAGTACACAGGGGTATGGCTACACCTTC,CASSTQGYGYTF
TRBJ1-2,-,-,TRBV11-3,TGTGCCAGCACCCGGGGGGGATCAACGTATGGCTACACCTTC,CASTRGGSTYGYTF
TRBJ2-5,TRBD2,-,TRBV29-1,TGCAGCGTTGAAGATCTTCGGGGGGGGCCTCAAGAGACCCAGTACTTC,CSVEDLRGGPQETQYF
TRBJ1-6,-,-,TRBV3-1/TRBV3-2,TGTGCCAGCAGCCAAGTCGGGACAAATAATTCACCCCTCCACTTT,CASSQVGTNNSPLHF